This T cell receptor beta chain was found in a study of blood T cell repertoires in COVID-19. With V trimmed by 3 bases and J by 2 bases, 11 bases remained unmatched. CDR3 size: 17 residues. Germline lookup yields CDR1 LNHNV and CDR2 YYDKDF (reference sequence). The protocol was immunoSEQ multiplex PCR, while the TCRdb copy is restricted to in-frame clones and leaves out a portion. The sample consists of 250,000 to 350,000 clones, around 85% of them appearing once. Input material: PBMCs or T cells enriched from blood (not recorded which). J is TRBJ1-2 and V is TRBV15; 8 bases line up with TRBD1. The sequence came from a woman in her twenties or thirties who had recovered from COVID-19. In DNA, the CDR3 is TGTGCCACCAGCAGGGAACCCACGGGACAGGAAAACTATGGCTACACCTTC. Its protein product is CATSREPTGQENYGYTF.